The rows below give T cell receptor beta chains drawn from one sample of a study of type 1 and type 2 diabetes patients. TCRdb ran MiXCR on the multiplex PCR reads and lists one entry per CDR3 protein. The sample contains fewer than 350,000 distinct CDR3 sequences, 40% to 50% of which appear only once. The sequencing sample was made of peripheral blood mononuclear cells (PBMCs). All receptors derive from a man between 18 and 29 years old with type 2 diabetes. Both conserved end residues are part of each CDR3.

v_call cdr3_aa
TRBV5-5 CASSWEMTGEQFF
TRBV20-1 CSASLGQGKETQYF
TRBV14 CASSRYVGPGLGTEAFF
TRBV11-2 CASSLLEGGVQETQYF
TRBV5-1 CASSLERGGENHEQYF
TRBV7-2 CASSGAGGLFSTDTQYF
TRBV7-6 CASSLHYNEQFF
TRBV25-1 CASRPSPGGFYEQYF
TRBV7-2 CASSPGQGLSSYEQYF
TRBV7-6 CASSLPGAEAFF
TRBV6-6 CASSEMGTVNEKLFF
TRBV20-1 CSAGSGLALYEQYF
TRBV6-1 CASRAGHTGANVPTF
TRBV19 CASDTNREEWQPQHF
TRBV29-1 CSVVQGFEFF
TRBV25-1 CASSLVQDGYTF
TRBV20-1 CSAETGGVTGANVLTF
TRBV7-9 CASSLATGLQRLFF
TRBV7-2 CASSDYTGSYNEQFF
TRBV25-1 CASSETFGTHSYEQYF
TRBV25-1 CASSESGGAQDEQYF
TRBV7-2 CASSSRGVLAKNIQYF
TRBV7-2 CASSLVGGAGREQYF
TRBV2 CASIVGQSSYNEQFF
TRBV29-1 CSVEVQSGYGYTF
TRBV15 CATSGRDRNTEAFF
TRBV9 CASSVAPSGRGTDTQYF
TRBV30 CAADRDQSYGYTF
TRBV9 CASSVVENYGYTF
TRBV28 CASSSPLDRVSEQYF
TRBV28 CASRFGWDEQFF
TRBV19 CASSMGLAGSYEQYF
TRBV24-1 CAARDGETQYF
TRBV11-2 CASSLAGTFLGEQYF
TRBV10-2 CASSESGGWGETQYF
TRBV11-3 CASSTGTNFNEQFF
TRBV30 CAWRSLGGTSGGLPYF
TRBV2 CASSGGMGVNTEAFF
TRBV28 CATEEGLNYEQYF
TRBV15 CATSRAGTGTEAFF
TRBV12-3/TRBV12-4 CASSPGQGYTGELFF